The 32 T cell receptor beta chains given below trace back to one sample, sequenced in a study of shared clonotypes between healthy human individuals (dated by TCRdb to about 2020). Libraries were prepared through the immunoSEQ multiplex PCR assay. The immuneACCESS repertoire file appears here via TCRdb, limited to in-frame rearrangements. These files lack a portion of the clones; in checked studies, under half of the deficit traces to unresolved V genes, and the cause of the others is not known. The sample has 2 million to 2.5 million clones on record, 90% to 95% of them singletons. The ten most abundant clones make up around 0.4% of the sample. Sequencing used naive CD4+ T cells from PBMCs. The cell subset or site label, read with the paper, signifies: CD45RA+ positively selected. These receptors all come from a man between 18 and 35 years old in good health. Some clones in this sample may be carry-over from other donors' samples.

About this clone itself: Distinct nucleotide sequences in the sample also encode this CDR3. The genes are TRBV30 and TRBJ1-4; D is undetermined. CDR1 is GTSNPN, CDR2 SVGIG, per germline (reference sequence). The CDR3 runs 10 residues. Between the trimmed V and J ends, which lost 2 bases and 5 bases, there was a span of 0 bases. The CDR3 sequence is CAWSNEKLFF. Here the CDR3 DNA reads TGTGCCTGGAGTAATGAAAAACTGTTTTTT.

This rearrangement joins TRBV7-2 to TRBJ2-3; 8 bases line up with TRBD1. Germline CDR1 is SGHTA and CDR2 is FQGNSA. The junction had 6 bases not matched to a gene; V was cut back by 5 bases and J by 2 bases. The CDR3 length is 15 residues. CDR3 amino acids: CASSPRTGPTDTQYF. DNA of the CDR3: TGTGCCAGCAGCCCACGGACAGGGCCCACAGATACGCAGTATTTT.

CDR3 sequence (DNA): TGTGCCAGCAGCATACCAAGGGGATCTGAAGCTTTCTTT. Translation gives CASSIPRGSEAFF. The chain carries TRBV28 and TRBJ1-1; D is perhaps TRBD1 (5 bases). In germline, CDR1 is MDHEN, CDR2 SYDVKM. V dropped 6 bases and J dropped 6 bases, with 14 bases sitting between them. The CDR3 contains 13 residues.

This chain uses TRBV6-1 with TRBJ1-2; maybe TRBD1 (5 bases). V was clipped by 3 bases and J by 2 bases, with 10 bases between them. The CDR3 contains 14 residues. The germline gives CDR1 MNHNS, CDR2 SASEGT. CDR3 region: CASSDRAANYGYTF. Here the CDR3 DNA reads TGTGCCAGCAGTGACAGGGCCGCCAACTATGGCTACACCTTC.

This clone was found once. The chain couples TRBV5-1 to TRBJ1-5; no definite D call. The V end was cut by 0 bases, the J end by 4 bases, with 11 bases between. Germline V gives CDR1 SGHRS, CDR2 YFSETQ. The CDR3 covers 15 residues. CDR3 coding DNA: TGCGCCAGCAGCTTGGCCGGGGAGGATAATCAGCCCCAGCATTTT. This sequence encodes CASSLAGEDNQPQHF.

The chain employs TRBV5-1 and TRBJ1-3; unclear D gene. V gave up 3 bases and J gave up 4 bases, with 14 bases separating them. This CDR3 region has 15 residues. The germline CDR1 and CDR2 sequences are SGHRS and YFSETQ. CDR3 amino acids: CASSSDIIPGNTIYF. DNA for the CDR3: TGCGCCAGCAGCTCCGACATCATTCCAGGAAACACCATATATTTT.

The chain carries TRBV10-3 and TRBJ2-6; perhaps D is TRBD1 or TRBD2 (5 bases each). Germline CDR1 and CDR2: ENHRY and SYGVKD. V lost 5 bases and J lost 0, with 14 bases in between. The CDR3 length is 17 residues. The CDR3 DNA sequence: TGTGCCATCAGTTGGGACCATTTTAACTCTGGGGCCAACGTCCTGACTTTC. This gives the protein CAISWDHFNSGANVLTF.

The chain employs TRBV7-9 and TRBJ2-3, with TRBD1 as a possible D gene (6 bases). CDR3 length equals 14 residues. Trimming took off 4 bases at V and 3 bases at J, with 11 bases between the two ends. CDR1 SEHNR and CDR2 FQNEAQ come from the germline V gene (reference sequence). CDR3 sequence reads: CASSSYDRTDTQYF. CDR3 coding DNA: TGTGCCAGCAGCTCTTACGACAGGACAGATACGCAGTATTTT.

This chain connects TRBV30 to TRBJ2-5; perhaps TRBD2 as D (5 bases). Trimming shortened V by 4 bases and J by 11 bases, and 17 bases separated the two germline ends. Germline CDR1 and CDR2: GTSNPN and SVGIG (reference sequence). The CDR3 has 12 amino acids. CDR3 DNA: TGTGCCTGGACTCGGGCCCCTGGGGAGCAGTACTTC. This translates into CAWTRAPGEQYF.

This sequence joins TRBV18 and TRBJ2-5; D is unresolved. The germline V gene encodes CDR1 KGHSH and CDR2 LQKENI. The V and J ends lost 6 bases and 3 bases respectively, with 11 bases between them. The CDR3 loop spans 13 amino acids. The CDR3 loop reads CASSNLAEETQYF. CDR3 bases: TGTGCCAGCTCGAACCTGGCGGAAGAGACCCAGTACTTC.

This clone was seen a single time. This sequence joins TRBV7-3 and TRBJ1-1; TRBD1 agrees at 8 bases. Looked up from germline, CDR1 is SGHTA and CDR2 is FQGTGA. The CDR3 is made up of 14 amino acids. V lost 5 bases and J lost 1; bases outside the gene matches: 3. The CDR3 loop reads CASSEQGGNTEAFF. DNA for the CDR3: TGTGCCAGCAGCGAACAGGGGGGGAACACTGAAGCTTTCTTT.

Of note for this clone: The sample carries other DNA sequences with the same CDR3. The chain joins TRBV5-1 to TRBJ2-5, with unresolved D. The CDR3 runs 14 residues. Trimming shortened V by 0 bases and J by 1 base, and 7 bases separated the two germline ends. Germline CDR1 and CDR2: SGHRS and YFSETQ. CDR3 sequence reads: CASSLGQAQETQYF. CDR3 DNA: TGCGCCAGCAGCTTGGGCCAGGCCCAAGAGACCCAGTACTTC.

The V call is TRBV28, the J call TRBJ2-1, with D possibly TRBD2 on 6 matching bases. There are 15 residues in the CDR3. The V end lost 5 bases, the J end lost 7 bases, and 18 bases lay between the germline ends. The germline CDR1 and CDR2 sequences are MDHEN and SYDVKM. The CDR3 nucleotides read TGTGCCAGCAGTCCAGTCCGGGGACTGAGGAATGAGCAGTTCTTC. Translated: CASSPVRGLRNEQFF. Combining the CDR3 with reference TRBV28 and TRBJ2-1 gives the whole variable domain DVKVTQSSRYLVKRTGEKVFLECVQDMDHENMFWYRQDPGLGLRLIYFSYDVKMKEKGDIPEGYSVSREKKERFSLILESASTNQTSMYLCASSPVRGLRNEQFFGPGTRLTVL.

The rearrangement links TRBV25-1 to TRBJ1-2; 10 positions agree with TRBD1. With 1 base clipped from V and 4 bases from J, the junction kept 6 bases outside the gene matches. The germline V gene has CDR1 MGHDK and CDR2 SYGVNS. The CDR3 covers 16 residues. DNA of the CDR3: TGTGCCAGCAGTGAATCCAGGGACAGGGGTGGCTATGGCTACACCTTC. This sequence encodes CASSESRDRGGYGYTF.

The chain is built from TRBV5-5 and TRBJ2-5; D is unresolved. The CDR3 covers 13 residues. The V end lost 7 bases, the J end lost 0 bases, and 10 bases lay between the germline ends. Germline lookup yields CDR1 SGHKS and CDR2 YYEKEE (reference sequence). The chain's CDR3 is CASSTAHQETQYF. As DNA, the CDR3 is TGTGCCAGCTCCACCGCGCACCAAGAGACCCAGTACTTC.

The V call is TRBV18, the J call TRBJ2-6; D not resolved. V was clipped by 5 bases and J by 0 bases, with 11 bases between them. The CDR3 is 16 amino acids. Germline V gives CDR1 KGHSH, CDR2 LQKENI. CDR3 DNA: TGTGCCAGCTCATCATACGGTCTCTCTGGGGCCAACGTCCTGACTTTC. Its translation is CASSSYGLSGANVLTF.

The rearrangement uses TRBV28 and TRBJ2-1, with 10 bases that match TRBD2. With 6 bases clipped from V and 10 bases from J, the junction kept 9 bases outside the gene matches. The germline CDR1 and CDR2 sequences are MDHEN and SYDVKM. The CDR3 contains 14 residues. CDR3 sequence reads: CASRRLAGVTEQFF. The CDR3 DNA reads as TGTGCCAGCAGAAGGCTAGCGGGAGTCACCGAGCAGTTCTTC.

The rearrangement links TRBV10-2 to TRBJ2-7, with a possible D match to TRBD2 (5 bases). The V gene's germline CDR1 is WSHSY and CDR2 SAAADI. CDR3 length: 13 amino acids. With 8 bases removed from V and 6 bases from J, the gap between germline ends came to 17 bases. The CDR3 DNA follows: TGCGCCAGCGCTTCCGGGGATCTCTCCGAGCAGTACTTC. This gives the protein CASASGDLSEQYF.

The chain joins TRBV4-1 to TRBJ1-5; the match to TRBD1 covers 7 bases. CDR1 and CDR2 (germline): MGHRA, YSYEKL. CDR3 length: 14 residues. Trimming took 4 bases from V and 3 from J; bases not matched to a gene: 3. As DNA, the CDR3 is TGCGCCAGCAGCCTGGGACAGATCAATCAGCCCCAGCATTTT. Amino acids: CASSLGQINQPQHF.

This clone was recorded only once. The J gene is TRBJ1-1, the V gene TRBV7-3; 12 bases line up with TRBD1. The germline CDR1 and CDR2 sequences are SGHTA and FQGTGA. The CDR3 is 19 residues long. J lost 0 bases, V lost 5 bases, and 13 bases had no gene match. CDR3 region: CASSPAPGQGASMNTEAFF. CDR3 in DNA: TGTGCCAGCAGCCCAGCCCCGGGACAGGGGGCCAGCATGAACACTGAAGCTTTCTTT.

This sequence joins TRBV6-5 and TRBJ2-1, with D possibly matching TRBD1 (6 bases). The CDR3 covers 15 residues. V lost 5 bases, J lost 3 bases, and 14 bases lay in between. Germline assignment: CDR1 MNHEY and CDR2 SVGAGI. CDR3 bases: TGTGCCAGCAGTCCCGGGACAATAGACTACAATGAGCAGTTCTTC. It codes for CASSPGTIDYNEQFF.

This clone showed up just a few times. The gene calls are TRBV30 and TRBJ1-3; D gene uncertain. CDR1 and CDR2 (germline): GTSNPN, SVGIG (reference sequence). V gave up 1 base and J gave up 4 bases, with 11 bases separating them. This CDR3 comprises 14 residues. The CDR3 is CAWSAGNQGNTIYF. For the CDR3, the DNA is TGTGCCTGGAGTGCCGGGAACCAAGGAAACACCATATATTTT.

V and J are TRBV11-3 and TRBJ2-6; possibly TRBD1 or TRBD2 for D (5 bases each). The V and J ends lost 5 bases and 2 bases respectively, with 10 bases between them. The germline gives CDR1 SGHNT, CDR2 YENEEA. The CDR3 totals 15 residues. CDR3 in DNA: TGTGCCAGCAGCCTCGGGGCAACTGGGGCCAACGTCCTGACTTTC. Its protein product is CASSLGATGANVLTF. Looking up the rest from reference TRBV11-3 and TRBJ2-6 gives the full variable domain: EAGVVQSPRYKIIEKKQPVAFWCNPISGHNTLYWYLQNLGQGPELLIRYENEEAVDDSQLPKDRFSAERLKGVDSTLKIQPAELGDSAVYLCASSLGATGANVLTFGAGSRLTVL.

The table lists this clone with a few counts. This sequence joins TRBV18 and TRBJ2-2, with D unresolved. CDR1 KGHSH and CDR2 LQKENI come from the germline V gene. This CDR3 contains 17 residues. With 3 bases removed from V and 0 bases from J, the gap between germline ends came to 14 bases. DNA for the CDR3: TGTGCCAGCTCACCCTTCGGGCAGTACGCGAACACCGGGGAGCTGTTTTTT. Translated, it gives CASSPFGQYANTGELFF.

The chain is built from TRBV6-5 and TRBJ2-7; D not certain. CDR1 is MNHEY, CDR2 SVGAGI, per germline. Between the trimmed V and J ends, which lost 4 bases and 4 bases, there was a span of 8 bases. The CDR3 is made up of 12 amino acids. The CDR3 sequence is CASSSLLYEQYF. DNA of the CDR3: TGTGCCAGCAGTTCCCTCCTGTACGAGCAGTACTTC.

The rearrangement joins TRBV19 to TRBJ1-1; 10 positions match TRBD1. Germline V gene sequence: CDR1 LNHDA, CDR2 SQIVND (reference sequence). The CDR3 is made up of 15 amino acids. J lost 4 bases, V lost 4 bases, and 6 bases had no gene match. CDR3 sequence (DNA): TGTGCCAGTAGTAACAGACAGGGGGCCAGCACTGAAGCTTTCTTT. It codes for CASSNRQGASTEAFF.

The chain combines TRBV6-1 with TRBJ2-4, with D uncertain. V was cut by 3 bases and J by 1 base, with 10 bases left in between. Germline assignment: CDR1 MNHNS and CDR2 SASEGT. The CDR3 totals 15 residues. The CDR3 DNA reads as TGTGCCAGCAGTGAGACGACACTGGCCAAAAACATTCAGTACTTC. It translates to CASSETTLAKNIQYF.

J is TRBJ2-7 and V is TRBV7-6; 7 positions match TRBD2. The CDR3 totals 14 residues. The V segment lost 5 bases and the J segment 2 bases; nucleotides outside the gene matches: 6. Germline CDR1 is SGHVS and CDR2 is FNYEAQ. CDR3 residues: CASSPSLAAYEQYF. The CDR3 region has the DNA TGTGCCAGCAGCCCATCTCTAGCGGCCTACGAGCAGTACTTC. Variable domain in full (rest from reference TRBV7-6 and TRBJ2-7): GAGVSQSPRYKVTKRGQDVALRCDPISGHVSLYWYRQALGQGPEFLTYFNYEAQQDKSGLPNDRFSAERPEGSISTLTIQRTEQRDSAMYRCASSPSLAAYEQYFGPGTRLTVT.

V gene TRBV5-1 combines with J gene TRBJ2-7; D possibly corresponds to TRBD2 (6 bases). The CDR3 loop spans 17 amino acids. Germline V gene lookup returns CDR1 SGHRS and CDR2 YFSETQ. Trimming stripped 6 bases from V and 2 bases from J, with 24 bases between. The CDR3 sequence: CASNLGGGTPSPYEQYF. The CDR3 nucleotides are TGCGCCAGCAACCTCGGTGGAGGGACTCCTTCTCCCTACGAGCAGTACTTC.

CDR3: CASSYSGGSAGNTIYF. DNA for the CDR3: TGTGCCAGCAGTTACTCCGGGGGAAGCGCTGGAAACACCATATATTTT. The chain recombines TRBV6-5 with TRBJ1-3; a weak D match, TRBD1 (5 bases). V lost 0 bases and J 2 bases, leaving 11 bases between the germline ends. Germline V gives CDR1 MNHEY, CDR2 SVGAGI. The CDR3 loop spans 16 amino acids.

A single count supports this clone. The V call is TRBV27, the J call TRBJ1-2; 7 nucleotides line up with TRBD1. The CDR3 contains 19 residues. Germline V gives CDR1 MNHEY, CDR2 SMNVEV (reference sequence). Trimming cost V 6 bases and J 3 bases; bases outside gene matches: 22. This CDR3 is CASRPFTPTGYSTDYGYTF. CDR3 DNA: TGTGCCAGCAGACCATTCACTCCGACAGGGTACTCTACGGACTATGGCTACACCTTC.

The V call is TRBV6-5, the J call TRBJ1-6; 8 nucleotides match TRBD1. This CDR3 region has 14 residues. Germline CDR1 and CDR2: MNHEY and SVGAGI. The ends lost 6 bases at V and 10 bases at J; junction bases unmatched: 8. In DNA form, the CDR3 reads TGTGCCAGCAGCGACAGGGGTTCGGCATCACCCCTCCACTTT. Its translation is CASSDRGSASPLHF.